This note documents a single T cell receptor (beta chain) sequence. Its antigen is unknown. Being one base from a much bigger clone, this may be a read error. In this CDR3 the conserved last residue, phenylalanine or tryptophan, is missing, so a read error is likely. There were TCR beta CDR3 regions amplified from RNA transcripts. The HTBI primer set served for first-round RT-PCR of the TCR CDR3. TCRdb analysed the multiplex PCR reads with MiXCR anew, one entry per CDR3 protein. The sample has just under 750,000 distinct CDR3 sequences; about 35% are singletons. The data belong to a study of T cells in Graves' hyperthyroidism and ophthalmopathy. Study findings and constraints: Also found in blood were most expanded thyroid clonotypes above 0.001.

Patients were aged 18 to 65, had disease duration under 2 months, and had newly diagnosed hyperthyroidism. Thyroid ultrasound and orbital computed tomography, with clinical symptoms and serum thyroxine and TRAb, informed diagnoses. PBMCs were derived from around 10 ml fresh peripheral blood. Sequencing used blood. The TCR originated in a woman between 35 and 50 years old with Graves' hyperthyroidism.

The CDR3 nucleotides are TGTGCCAGCAGTCTGATGGGGGCGGGCACTGAAGCTTTCCTT. Translation gives CASSLMGAGTEAFL. The V and J genes are TRBV2 and TRBJ1-1, with a tentative D call TRBD1 (6 bases). The CDR3 has 14 amino acids. The germline CDR1 and CDR2 sequences are SNHLY and FYNNEI. The V end was cut by 5 bases, the J end by 4 bases, with 14 bases between.